These 7 T cell receptor beta chains were all obtained from the same sample, sequenced in a study of blood T cell repertoires in COVID-19 (dated by TCRdb to the early 2020s). Receptor libraries were prepared by the immunoSEQ multiplex PCR assay. Drawn from immuneACCESS, this table holds only the in-frame rearrangements with V and J called that TCRdb kept. Clones are partly lost; checked studies trace under half to an unresolved V gene and leave the rest unexplained. The sample records under 350,000 clones, about nine tenths of which are singletons. The ten largest clones add up to roughly 1.9% of the sample. Sequencing used peripheral blood. Source of these receptors: a woman aged 30 to 39 with COVID-19, enrolled during active disease.

The rearrangement links TRBV6-1 to TRBJ1-2; D ambiguous. The CDR3 loop spans 15 amino acids. The V and J ends lost 3 bases and 5 bases respectively, with 16 bases between them. From germline, CDR1 is MNHNS and CDR2 SASEGT. The CDR3 region is CASSEAGQDPYGYTF. As DNA, the CDR3 is TGTGCCAGCAGTGAGGCAGGCCAGGATCCTTATGGCTACACCTTC.

The V and J genes are TRBV15 and TRBJ1-3, with D possibly TRBD1 on 6 matching bases. V gave up 4 bases and J gave up 4 bases, with 17 bases separating them. Germline-derived CDR1 and CDR2 are LNHNV and YYDKDF (reference sequence). The CDR3 is 16 residues long. The CDR3 DNA reads as TGTGCCACCAGCATTACCCGGGACATATACGGAAACACCATATATTTT. It specifies CATSITRDIYGNTIYF.

The gene calls are TRBV28 and TRBJ1-1, with 7 bases that match TRBD1. V was clipped by 6 bases and J by 0 bases; unmatched bases: 1. Germline loops: CDR1 MDHEN, CDR2 SYDVKM. The CDR3 consists of 13 residues. CDR3 protein: CASSGTVNTEAFF. Written as DNA, the CDR3 is TGTGCCAGCAGCGGGACAGTGAACACTGAAGCTTTCTTT.

V usage is TRBV19 and J usage is TRBJ2-7; 8 bases align to TRBD1. J gave up 6 bases and V 6 bases, and 13 bases lay outside the gene matches. The CDR3 runs 15 residues. The germline gives CDR1 LNHDA, CDR2 SQIVND (reference sequence). The CDR3 DNA is TGTGCCAGTAGCAGAATCGGGACAGGCGGTATCGAGCAGTACTTC. This translates into CASSRIGTGGIEQYF.

CDR3 amino acids: CASSFQGLDYGYTF. DNA for the CDR3: TGTGCCAGCAGTTTTCAGGGGCTTGACTATGGCTACACCTTC. The chain employs TRBV6-5 and TRBJ1-2, with D possibly matching TRBD1 (6 bases). Germline CDR1 reads MNHEY; CDR2 reads SVGAGI. V was pared by 4 bases and J by 3 bases, with 12 bases between. This CDR3 region has 14 residues.

This chain joins TRBV2 and TRBJ1-5, with TRBD1 as a possible D gene (6 bases). Germline CDR1 and CDR2: SNHLY and FYNNEI. The length of the CDR3 is 14 residues. Trimming stripped 8 bases from V and 5 bases from J, with 16 bases between. DNA of the CDR3: TGTGCCAGCGCCGACGGGAACAGGGATCAGCCCCAGCATTTT. It specifies CASADGNRDQPQHF.

This chain joins TRBV12-3 or TRBV12-4 and TRBJ1-1, with a possible D match to TRBD1 (6 bases). With 4 bases removed from V and 3 bases from J, the gap between germline ends came to 9 bases. This CDR3 comprises 13 residues. Here the CDR3 reads CASSSRGYTEAFF. The CDR3 nucleotides read TGTGCCAGCAGTTCCAGGGGATACACTGAAGCTTTCTTT.